The present entry profiles one T cell receptor beta chain with its context. The antigen remains undetermined. The sample belongs to a study of cytomegalovirus exposure and HLA in healthy donors. Primers for the PCR totalled 60 Vbeta and 13 Jbeta. Profiling relied on immunoSEQ multiplex PCR, and the TCRdb table lists in-frame clones only, not all of them. Among over 150,000 clones, roughly 80% were seen once, and the ten largest hold around 7.3%. Findings and caveats of the study: Roughly uniform depth of sequencing across donors was assumed in presence/absence analyses. HLA alleles showed associations with roughly 17,000 TCR beta sequences in a later analysis, at a 0.05 false discovery rate.

The CDR3 consists of 15 residues. Germline V gene sequence: CDR1 MNHNY, CDR2 SVGAGI (reference sequence). Unmatched junction bases numbered 11, after V lost 6 bases and J lost 3 bases. This clonotype was obtained from a man aged 25-45 years in good health and CMV-seropositive. Sequencing was carried out using PBMCs. The chain is built from TRBV6-6 and TRBJ2-7; 7 bases align to TRBD1. CDR3 residues: CASSPNDRVGYEQYF. The CDR3 DNA sequence: TGTGCCAGCAGCCCCAACGACAGGGTAGGCTACGAGCAGTACTTC.